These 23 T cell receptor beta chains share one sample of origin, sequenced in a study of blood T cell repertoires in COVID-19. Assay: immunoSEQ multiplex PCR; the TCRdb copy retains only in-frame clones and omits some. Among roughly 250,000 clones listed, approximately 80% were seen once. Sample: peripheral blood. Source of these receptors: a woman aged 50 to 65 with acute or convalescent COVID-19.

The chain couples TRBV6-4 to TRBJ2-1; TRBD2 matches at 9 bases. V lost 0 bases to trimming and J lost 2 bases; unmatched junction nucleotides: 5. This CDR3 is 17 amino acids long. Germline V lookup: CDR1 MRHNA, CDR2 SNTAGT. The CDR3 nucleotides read TGTGCCAGCAGTGACTCGGGGCGGGAGGGCCCCTACAATGAGCAGTTCTTC. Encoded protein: CASSDSGREGPYNEQFF.

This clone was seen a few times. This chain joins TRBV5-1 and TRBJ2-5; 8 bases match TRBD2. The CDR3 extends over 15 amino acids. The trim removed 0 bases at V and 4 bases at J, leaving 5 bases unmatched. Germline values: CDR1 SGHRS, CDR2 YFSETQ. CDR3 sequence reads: CASSLGSGKGETQYF. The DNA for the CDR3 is TGCGCCAGCAGCTTGGGTAGCGGGAAGGGAGAGACCCAGTACTTC.

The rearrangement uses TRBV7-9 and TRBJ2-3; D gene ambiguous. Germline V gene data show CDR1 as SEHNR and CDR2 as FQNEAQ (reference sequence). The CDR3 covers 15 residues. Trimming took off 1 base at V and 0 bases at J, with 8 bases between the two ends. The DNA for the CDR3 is TGTGCCAGCAGCTTAGTAAGCGCTAGCACAGATACGCAGTATTTT. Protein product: CASSLVSASTDTQYF.

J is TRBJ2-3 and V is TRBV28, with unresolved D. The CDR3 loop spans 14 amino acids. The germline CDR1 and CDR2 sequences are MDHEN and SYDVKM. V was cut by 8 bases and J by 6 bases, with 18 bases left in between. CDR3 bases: TGTGCCAGCGGGTCCCCCCTCGCAGCGGATACGCAGTATTTT. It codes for CASGSPLAADTQYF.

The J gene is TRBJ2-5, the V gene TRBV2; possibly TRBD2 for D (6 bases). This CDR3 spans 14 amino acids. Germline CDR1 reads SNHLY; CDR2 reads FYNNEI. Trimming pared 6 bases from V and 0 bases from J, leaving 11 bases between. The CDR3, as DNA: TGTGCCAGCAGCCGACTAGGAGACCAAGAGACCCAGTACTTC. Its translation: CASSRLGDQETQYF.

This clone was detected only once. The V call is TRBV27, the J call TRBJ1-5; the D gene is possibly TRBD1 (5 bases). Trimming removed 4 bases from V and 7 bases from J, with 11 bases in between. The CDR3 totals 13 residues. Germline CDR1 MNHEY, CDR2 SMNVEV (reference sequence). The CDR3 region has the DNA TGTGCCAGCAGTTGGGGGGTGGAGCAGCCCCAGCATTTT. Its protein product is CASSWGVEQPQHF.

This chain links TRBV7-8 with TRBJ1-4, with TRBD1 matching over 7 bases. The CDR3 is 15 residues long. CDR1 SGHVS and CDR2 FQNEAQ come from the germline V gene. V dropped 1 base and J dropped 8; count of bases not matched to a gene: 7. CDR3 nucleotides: TGTGCCAGCAGCTTAGACCGGGACAGAGGAGAAAAACTGTTTTTT. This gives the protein CASSLDRDRGEKLFF.

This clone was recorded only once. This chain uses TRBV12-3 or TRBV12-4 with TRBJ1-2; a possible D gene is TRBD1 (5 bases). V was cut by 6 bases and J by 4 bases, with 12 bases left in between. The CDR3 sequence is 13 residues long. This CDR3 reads CASREQAVYGYTF. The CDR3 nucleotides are TGTGCCAGCAGGGAACAGGCTGTCTATGGCTACACCTTC.

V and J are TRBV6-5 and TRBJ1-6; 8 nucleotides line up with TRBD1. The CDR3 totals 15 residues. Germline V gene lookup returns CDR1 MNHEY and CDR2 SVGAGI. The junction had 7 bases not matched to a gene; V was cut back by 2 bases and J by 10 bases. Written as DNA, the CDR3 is TGTGCCAGCAGTTACCATGGACAGGGACGGTCACCCCTCCACTTT. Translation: CASSYHGQGRSPLHF.

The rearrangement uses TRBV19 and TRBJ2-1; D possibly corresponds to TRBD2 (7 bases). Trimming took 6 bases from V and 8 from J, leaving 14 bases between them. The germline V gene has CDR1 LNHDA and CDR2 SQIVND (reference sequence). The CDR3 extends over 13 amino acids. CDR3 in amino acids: CASSGGRGYEQFF. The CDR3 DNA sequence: TGTGCCAGTAGCGGGGGGCGGGGATATGAGCAGTTCTTC.

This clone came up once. CDR3 bases: TGTGCCAGCAGCGTAATGACAGGGGTCACTGAAGCTTTCTTT. Translation gives CASSVMTGVTEAFF. The chain couples TRBV9 to TRBJ1-1; 8 bases line up with TRBD1. Unmatched junction bases numbered 3, after V lost 1 base and J lost 4 bases. Looked up from germline, CDR1 is SGDLS and CDR2 is YYNGEE. The CDR3 consists of 14 residues. Complete variable domain (other parts from reference TRBV9 and TRBJ1-1): DSGVTQTPKHLITATGQRVTLRCSPRSGDLSVYWYQQSLDQGLQFLIQYYNGEERAKGNILERFSAQQFPDLHSELNLSSLELGDSALYFCASSVMTGVTEAFFGQGTRLTVV.

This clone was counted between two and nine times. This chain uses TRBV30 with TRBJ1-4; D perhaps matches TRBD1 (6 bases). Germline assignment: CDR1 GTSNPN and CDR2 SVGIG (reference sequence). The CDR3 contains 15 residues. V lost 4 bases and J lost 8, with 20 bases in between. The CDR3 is CAWNVGGGAGEKLFF. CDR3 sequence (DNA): TGTGCCTGGAACGTCGGAGGGGGGGCAGGAGAAAAACTGTTTTTT.

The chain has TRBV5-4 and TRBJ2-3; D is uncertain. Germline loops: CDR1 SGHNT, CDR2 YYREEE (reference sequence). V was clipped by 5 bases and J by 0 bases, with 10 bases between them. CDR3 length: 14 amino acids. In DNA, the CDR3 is TGTGCCAGCAGGTCCAGGCAAAGCACAGATACGCAGTATTTT. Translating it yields CASRSRQSTDTQYF.

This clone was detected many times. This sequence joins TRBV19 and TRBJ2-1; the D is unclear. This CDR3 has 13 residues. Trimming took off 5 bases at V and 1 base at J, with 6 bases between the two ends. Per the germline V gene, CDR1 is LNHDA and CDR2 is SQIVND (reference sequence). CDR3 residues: CASSARSYNEQFF. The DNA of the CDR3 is TGTGCCAGTAGTGCGAGGTCCTACAATGAGCAGTTCTTC.

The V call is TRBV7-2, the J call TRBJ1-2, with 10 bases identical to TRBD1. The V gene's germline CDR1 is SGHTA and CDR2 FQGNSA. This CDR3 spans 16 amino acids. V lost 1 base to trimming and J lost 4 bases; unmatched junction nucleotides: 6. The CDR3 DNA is TGTGCCAGCAGCTTAGGGACAGGGGGGAATGGCTATGGCTACACCTTC. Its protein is CASSLGTGGNGYGYTF.

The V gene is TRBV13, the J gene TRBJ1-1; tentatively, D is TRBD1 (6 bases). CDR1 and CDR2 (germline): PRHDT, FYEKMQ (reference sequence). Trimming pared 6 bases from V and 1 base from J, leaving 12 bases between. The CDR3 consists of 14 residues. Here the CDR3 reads CASREQGTNTEAFF. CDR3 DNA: TGTGCCAGCAGGGAACAGGGAACGAACACTGAAGCTTTCTTT.

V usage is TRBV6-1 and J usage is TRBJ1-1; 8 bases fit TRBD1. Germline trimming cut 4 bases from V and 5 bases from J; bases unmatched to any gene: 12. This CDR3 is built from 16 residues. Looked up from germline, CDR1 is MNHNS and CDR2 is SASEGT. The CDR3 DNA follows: TGTGCCAGCAGTGGTGTATCCGGACAGGGTCGAACTGAAGCTTTCTTT. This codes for CASSGVSGQGRTEAFF.

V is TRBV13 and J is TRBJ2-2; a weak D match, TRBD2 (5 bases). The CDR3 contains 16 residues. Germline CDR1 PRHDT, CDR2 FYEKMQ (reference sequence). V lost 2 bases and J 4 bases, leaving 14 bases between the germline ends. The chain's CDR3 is CASSLTGRWSTGELFF. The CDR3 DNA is TGTGCCAGCAGCTTAACGGGGAGATGGTCCACCGGGGAGCTGTTTTTT.

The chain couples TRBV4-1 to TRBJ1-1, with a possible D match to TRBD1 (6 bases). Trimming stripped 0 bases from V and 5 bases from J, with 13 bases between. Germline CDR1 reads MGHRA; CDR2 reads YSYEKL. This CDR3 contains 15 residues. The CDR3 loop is CASSQDRAGETEAFF. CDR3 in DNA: TGCGCCAGCAGCCAAGATCGTGCAGGGGAGACTGAAGCTTTCTTT.

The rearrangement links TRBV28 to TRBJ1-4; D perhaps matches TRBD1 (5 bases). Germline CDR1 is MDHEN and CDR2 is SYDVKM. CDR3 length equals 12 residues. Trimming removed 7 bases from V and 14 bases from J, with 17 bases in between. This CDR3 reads CASTGSWEGLFF. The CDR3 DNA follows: TGTGCCAGCACAGGGAGCTGGGAGGGGCTGTTTTTT.

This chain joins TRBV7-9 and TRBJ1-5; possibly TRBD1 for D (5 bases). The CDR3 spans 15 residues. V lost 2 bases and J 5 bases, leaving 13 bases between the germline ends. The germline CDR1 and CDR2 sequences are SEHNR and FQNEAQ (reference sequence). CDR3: CASSLYRDSDQPQHF. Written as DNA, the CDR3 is TGTGCCAGCAGCTTATACCGGGACTCAGATCAGCCCCAGCATTTT.

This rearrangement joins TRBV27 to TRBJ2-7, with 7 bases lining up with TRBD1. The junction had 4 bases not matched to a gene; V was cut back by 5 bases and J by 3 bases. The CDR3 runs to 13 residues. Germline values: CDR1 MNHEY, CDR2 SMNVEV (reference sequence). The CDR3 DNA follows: TGTGCCAGCAGTCTACGACAGGGCTACGAGCAGTACTTC. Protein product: CASSLRQGYEQYF.

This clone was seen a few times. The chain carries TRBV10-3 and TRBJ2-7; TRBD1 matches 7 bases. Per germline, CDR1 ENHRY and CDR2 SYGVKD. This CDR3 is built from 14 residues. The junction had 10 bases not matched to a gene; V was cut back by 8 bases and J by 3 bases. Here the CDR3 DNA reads TGTGCCATCGCTCGGGAAGGGGGCATCTACGAGCAGTACTTC. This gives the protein CAIAREGGIYEQYF.